This T cell receptor beta chain came from a study of cytomegalovirus exposure and HLA in healthy donors. Germline V CDR1 and CDR2: SGHNT, YYREEE (reference sequence). Trimming pared 0 bases from V and 6 bases from J, leaving 10 bases between. The CDR3 runs 13 residues. Study outcomes and limitations: Earlier analysis looked at TCR beta V segments, and most were productive about 90% or about 30% of the time.

This PCR relied on a set of 60 Vbeta primers and 13 Jbeta primers. As handled by the study authors: Roughly 80 million unique TCR beta chains, roughly 10 million shared, were counted in a later analysis. Sequenced by immunoSEQ multiplex PCR; TCRdb stores in-frame clones only, minus some. That table furnishes V, J and clone size, whereas the DNA furnished D and trimming. The repertoire holds over 100,000 clones, with roughly three fifths as singletons. As for this clone: The antigen remains unidentified.

Specimen: PBMCs. This TCR came from a woman in her thirties or forties in good health and CMV-seronegative. V is TRBV5-4 and J is TRBJ2-7; D possibly corresponds to TRBD1 (6 bases). DNA for the CDR3: TGTGCCAGCAGCTTGGGGGGGACAAGCGAGCAGTACTTC. Amino acid sequence: CASSLGGTSEQYF.